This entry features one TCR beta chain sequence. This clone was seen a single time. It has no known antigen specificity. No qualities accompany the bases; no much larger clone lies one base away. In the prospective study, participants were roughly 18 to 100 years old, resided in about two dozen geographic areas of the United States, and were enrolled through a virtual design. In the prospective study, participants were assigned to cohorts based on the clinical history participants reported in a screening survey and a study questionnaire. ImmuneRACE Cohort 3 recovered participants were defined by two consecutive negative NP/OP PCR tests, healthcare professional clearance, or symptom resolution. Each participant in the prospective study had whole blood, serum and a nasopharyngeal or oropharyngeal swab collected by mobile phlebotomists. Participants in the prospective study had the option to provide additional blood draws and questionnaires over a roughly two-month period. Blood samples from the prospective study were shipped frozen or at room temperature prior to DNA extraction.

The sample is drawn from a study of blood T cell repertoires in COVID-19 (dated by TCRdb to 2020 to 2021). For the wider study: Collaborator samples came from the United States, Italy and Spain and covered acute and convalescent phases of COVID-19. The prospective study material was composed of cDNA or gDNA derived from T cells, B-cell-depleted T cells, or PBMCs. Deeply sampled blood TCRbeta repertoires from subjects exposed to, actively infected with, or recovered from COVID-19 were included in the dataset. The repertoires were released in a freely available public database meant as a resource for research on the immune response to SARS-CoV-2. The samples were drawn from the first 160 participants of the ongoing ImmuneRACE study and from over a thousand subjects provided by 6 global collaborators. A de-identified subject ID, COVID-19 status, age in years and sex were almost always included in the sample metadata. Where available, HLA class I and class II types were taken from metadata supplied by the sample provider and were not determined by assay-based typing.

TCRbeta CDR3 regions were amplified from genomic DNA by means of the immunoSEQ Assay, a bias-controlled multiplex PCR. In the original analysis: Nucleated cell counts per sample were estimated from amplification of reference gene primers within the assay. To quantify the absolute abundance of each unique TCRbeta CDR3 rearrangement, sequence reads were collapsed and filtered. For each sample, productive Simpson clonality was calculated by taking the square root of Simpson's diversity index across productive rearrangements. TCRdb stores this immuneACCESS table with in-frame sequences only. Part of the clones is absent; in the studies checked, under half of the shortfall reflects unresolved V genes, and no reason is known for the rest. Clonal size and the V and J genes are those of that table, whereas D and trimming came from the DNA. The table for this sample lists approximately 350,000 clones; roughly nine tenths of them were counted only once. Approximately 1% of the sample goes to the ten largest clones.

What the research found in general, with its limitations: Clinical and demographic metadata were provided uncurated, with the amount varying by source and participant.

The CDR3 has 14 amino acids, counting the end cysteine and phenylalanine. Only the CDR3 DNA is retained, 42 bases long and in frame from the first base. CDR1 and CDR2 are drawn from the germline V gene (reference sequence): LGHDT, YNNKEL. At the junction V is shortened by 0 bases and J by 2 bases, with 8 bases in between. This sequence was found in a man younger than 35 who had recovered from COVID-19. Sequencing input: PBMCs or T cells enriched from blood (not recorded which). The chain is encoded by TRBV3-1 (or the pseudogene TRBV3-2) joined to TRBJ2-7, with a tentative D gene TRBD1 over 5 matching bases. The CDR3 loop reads CASSQDDRTYEQYF. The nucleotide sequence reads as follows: TGTGCCAGCAGCCAAGATGACAGAACCTACGAGCAGTACTTC.